This T cell receptor (beta chain) was captured in a study of blood T cell repertoires in COVID-19 (dated by TCRdb to about 2020). With respect to the entire study: Samples from collaborators originated in the United States, Italy and Spain and spanned both the acute and convalescent phases of COVID-19. Where HLA class I and class II types were available, the types were taken from metadata supplied by the sample provider, not from assay-based typing. A freely available public database, intended as a resource for researchers studying the immune response to SARS-CoV-2, is where the repertoires were released. Sample metadata almost always included a de-identified subject ID, COVID-19 status, age in years and sex. The prospective study material was composed of cDNA or gDNA derived from T cells, B-cell-depleted T cells, or PBMCs. The samples were drawn from the first 160 participants of the ongoing ImmuneRACE study and from more than 1,000 subjects provided by 6 global collaborators. Subjects who had been exposed to COVID-19, were actively infected with it, or had recovered from it provided the deeply sampled blood TCRbeta repertoires that made up the dataset.

Concerning this clone: Its antigen is currently not known. Per-base qualities were not stored, and no clone one base away is much larger.

The collaborating institutions used their own protocols to collect whole blood in K2EDTA tubes. For TCRbeta analysis, collaborator samples were shipped as frozen whole blood, as isolated PBMCs, or as DNA extracted from either sample type. Overall study results and their limits: How much clinical and demographic metadata was included differed by source and by participant, and the metadata was provided uncurated.

Per the germline V gene, SNHLY is the CDR1 and FYNNEI is the CDR2. The CDR3, cysteine through phenylalanine, is 13 amino acids long. Only the CDR3 DNA stays, 39 bases, in frame from base 1. TCRbeta CDR3 regions were amplified from genomic DNA using the immunoSEQ Assay, a bias-controlled multiplex PCR. The original methods were these. The number of nucleated cells in each sample was estimated by amplification of reference gene primers within the assay. To quantify the absolute abundance of each unique TCRbeta CDR3 rearrangement, sequence reads were collapsed and filtered. For each sample, productive Simpson clonality was calculated by taking the square root of Simpson's diversity index across productive rearrangements. This immuneACCESS table, as held by TCRdb, lists in-frame sequences with V and J called but not all clones. Of the missing ones, under half trace to an unresolved V gene in checked studies; the others have no known cause. The DNA was the basis for D and trimming; V, J and clone size are from that table. A total of 120,000 to 150,000 clones appear in this sample, roughly four fifths of them only once. Clones ranked in the top ten supply around 10% of the sample.

The V and J segments used are TRBV2 and TRBJ1-2; TRBD1 could be the D gene, as 5 bases match. This receptor was taken from a woman over 75 in a cohort sampled during active or convalescent COVID-19. The material sequenced was peripheral blood. At the DNA level, the sequence is TGTGGAACTCGGGGGTGGACAAACTATGGCTACACCTTC. Translated, this is CGTRGWTNYGYTF.